These 29 T cell receptor beta chains originate from one sample sequenced in a study of metastatic and nonmetastatic thyroid tumors. TCRdb recomputed clones from the PCR reads via MiXCR. Found here are more than 4,000 clones, approximately 18% of them singletons; the top ten hold about 23%. Nobody among the patients had been given any treatment before thyroid surgery. Sequenced input: adjacent normal tissue. The receptors stem from a male donor with papillary thyroid cancer or a benign thyroid nodule (not recorded which). Some clones in this sample may be carry-over from other donors' samples.

This clone is classed as medium-sized (0.01 to 0.1%). The chain is built from TRBV29-1 and TRBJ2-1; perhaps TRBD1 as D (6 bases). From germline, CDR1 is SQVTM and CDR2 ANQGSEA. This CDR3 spans 13 amino acids. V was trimmed by 2 bases and J by 8 bases, leaving 13 bases between them. The CDR3 reads CSVERQGHDEQFF. The CDR3 nucleotides read TGCAGCGTTGAACGCCAGGGGCACGATGAGCAGTTCTTC.

CDR3 nucleotide sequence: TGTGCCAGCAGCTTAGCCGGTCGCTATGGCTACACCTTC. Protein: CASSLAGRYGYTF. This chain links TRBV7-8 with TRBJ1-2, with D unclear. Trimming took off 0 bases at V and 4 bases at J, with 6 bases between the two ends. From germline, CDR1 is SGHVS and CDR2 FQNEAQ. The CDR3 sequence is 13 residues long. Based on the CDR3 plus reference TRBV7-8 and TRBJ1-2, the full variable domain is GAGVSQSPRYKVAKRGQDVALRCDPISGHVSLFWYQQALGQGPEFLTYFQNEAQLDKSGLPSDRFFAERPEGSVSTLKIQRTQQEDSAVYLCASSLAGRYGYTFGSGTRLTVV.

This clone was seen many times. The V call is TRBV5-6, the J call TRBJ2-4; TRBD2 agrees at 16 bases. CDR3 length: 18 residues. CDR1 is SGHDT, CDR2 YYEEEE, per germline. J was trimmed by 9 bases and V by 1 base; bases with no gene match: 10. CDR3 region: CASSLRSGLAGGPSIQYF. CDR3 coding DNA: TGTGCCAGCAGCTTGCGATCGGGACTAGCGGGGGGGCCATCCATTCAGTACTTC.

This clone is labeled as medium-sized. The rearrangement joins TRBV30 to TRBJ2-5, with 8 bases identical to TRBD2. This CDR3 spans 14 amino acids. The V gene's germline CDR1 is GTSNPN and CDR2 SVGIG (reference sequence). V lost 8 bases to trimming and J lost 2 bases; unmatched junction nucleotides: 10. CDR3 sequence (DNA): TGTGCCCTCCTGGGGGCGGGGGGTCAAGAGACCCAGTACTTC. Its protein product is CALLGAGGQETQYF.

The table lists this clone with many counts. The genes are TRBV6-1 and TRBJ2-1; D is perhaps TRBD1 or TRBD2 (5 bases each). The germline CDR1 and CDR2 sequences are MNHNS and SASEGT. Trimming pared 7 bases from V and 5 bases from J, leaving 18 bases between. This CDR3 is 15 amino acids long. Here the CDR3 DNA reads TGTGCCAGCAAGTCCACCGGGACGGACAACAATGAGCAGTTCTTC. It specifies CASKSTGTDNNEQFF.

Many counts were recorded for this clone. This sequence joins TRBV18 and TRBJ1-3; D gene ambiguous. Germline V gene lookup returns CDR1 KGHSH and CDR2 LQKENI. The CDR3 covers 15 residues. Trimming took off 0 bases at V and 2 bases at J, with 8 bases between the two ends. CDR3 bases: TGTGCCAGCTCACCACCACTGACCGCTGGAAACACCATATATTTT. It encodes CASSPPLTAGNTIYF.

This clone was picked up a small number of times. The chain employs TRBV6-1 and TRBJ1-5, with D maybe TRBD1 (6 bases). Germline V gene data show CDR1 as MNHNS and CDR2 as SASEGT. Deletions cut 6 bases from V and 0 bases from J, with 18 bases between. This CDR3 has 17 residues. The CDR3: CASRQGIFLLSNQPQHF. CDR3 DNA sequence: TGTGCCAGCAGACAGGGTATCTTTCTCCTTAGCAATCAGCCCCAGCATTTT.

This clone was observed a few times. The rearrangement links TRBV2 to TRBJ2-7; 7 bases align to TRBD1. This CDR3 is 16 amino acids long. The V gene end was trimmed by 0 bases and the J gene end by 8 bases; junction bases not matched to a gene: 13. Germline-derived CDR1 and CDR2 are SNHLY and FYNNEI. The CDR3 DNA follows: TGTGCCAGCAGTGAAGCGGTTTACAGGGGCTTAGGGCAGCAGTACTTC. The encoded protein is CASSEAVYRGLGQQYF.

By sample share, this clone is medium-sized (0.01 to 0.1%). J is TRBJ2-5 and V is TRBV29-1; unclear D gene. Trimming took 6 bases from V and 4 from J, leaving 15 bases between them. The germline V gene has CDR1 SQVTM and CDR2 ANQGSEA. The CDR3 runs to 13 residues. CDR3 sequence (DNA): TGCAGCGTCCTCAGAGACCCAGCAGAGACCCAGTACTTC. Its translation is CSVLRDPAETQYF. The entire variable domain, with the rest obtained from reference TRBV29-1 and TRBJ2-5, is as follows: SAVISQKPSRDICQRGTSLTIQCQVDSQVTMMFWYRQQPGQSLTLIATANQGSEATYESGFVIDKFPISRPNLTFSTLTVSNMSPEDSSIYLCSVLRDPAETQYFGPGTRLLVL.

This chain links TRBV28 with TRBJ1-1; D gene uncertain. CDR3 length: 12 amino acids. Germline loops: CDR1 MDHEN, CDR2 SYDVKM. Trimming removed 2 bases at V and 9 bases at J, with 10 bases between. The CDR3 protein is CASSLLENQAFF. The CDR3 DNA is TGTGCCAGCAGTTTACTGGAGAACCAAGCTTTCTTT.

This clone has only a few counts. The chain links TRBV19 to TRBJ1-5; D remains unclear. CDR1 and CDR2 (germline): LNHDA, SQIVND (reference sequence). The CDR3 has 12 amino acids. V was pared by 6 bases and J by 5 bases, with 8 bases between. CDR3 sequence: CASRGFDQPQHF. The CDR3 DNA follows: TGTGCCAGTAGGGGTTTCGATCAGCCCCAGCATTTT. The full variable domain, completed using reference TRBV19 and TRBJ1-5, is DGGITQSPKYLFRKEGQNVTLSCEQNLNHDAMYWYRQDPGQGLRLIYYSQIVNDFQKGDIAEGYSVSREKKESFPLTVTSAQKNPTAFYLCASRGFDQPQHFGDGTRLSIL.

The CDR3 here is CASSLAGQGNSPLHF. The CDR3 nucleotides are TGTGCCAGCAGCTTAGCCGGACAGGGGAATTCACCCCTCCACTTT. This sequence joins TRBV7-8 and TRBJ1-6; 9 bases agree with TRBD1. The CDR3 totals 15 residues. CDR1 and CDR2 from the germline V gene are SGHVS and FQNEAQ. V trimming: 0 bases; J trimming: 7 bases; junction bases outside the gene matches: 1.

The sample holds a few counts of this clone. The chain uses TRBV27 and TRBJ1-2, with 12 bases aligning to TRBD1. Looked up from germline, CDR1 is MNHEY and CDR2 is SMNVEV (reference sequence). J was trimmed by 8 bases and V by 6 bases; bases with no gene match: 10. The CDR3 covers 15 residues. DNA of the CDR3: TGTGCCAGCAGCCCCGGGACAGGGGGCTTCGCGGGCTACACCTTC. As protein: CASSPGTGGFAGYTF.

There are many counts of this clone. A read error is likely, as this CDR3 ends without the conserved phenylalanine or tryptophan. The rearrangement links TRBV7-9 to TRBJ2-1; no clear D gene. This CDR3 comprises 14 residues. V was clipped by 4 bases and J by 8 bases, with 15 bases between them. Germline-derived CDR1 and CDR2 are SEHNR and FQNEAQ (reference sequence). The CDR3 bases are TGTGCCAGCAGCTATACCCAAACTGACGATGAGCAGTTCCTC. Translation gives CASSYTQTDDEQFL.

The rearrangement joins TRBV5-1 to TRBJ2-2; D gene uncertain. The CDR3 extends over 17 amino acids. Germline values: CDR1 SGHRS, CDR2 YFSETQ. Trimming took off 0 bases at V and 0 bases at J, with 12 bases between the two ends. CDR3 region: CASSLAGVSANTGELFF. The DNA of the CDR3 is TGCGCCAGCAGCTTGGCCGGTGTGTCCGCGAACACCGGGGAGCTGTTTTTT.

Concerning this clone: The junction and the germline gene differ at one end; a read error may be behind it. This chain links TRBV6-1 with TRBJ1-1, with D unresolved. The CDR3 spans 15 residues. The germline V gene has CDR1 MNHNS and CDR2 SASEGT. The CDR3 DNA reads as TGTGCCGGCAGTGATCGTGGGATTATGAACACTGAAGCTTTCTTT. It is translated as CAGSDRGIMNTEAFF.

This clone was found a few times. This rearrangement joins TRBV6-1 to TRBJ2-5; D is undetermined. The germline CDR1 and CDR2 sequences are MNHNS and SASEGT. This CDR3 is built from 10 residues. Trimming cost V 9 bases and J 2 bases, with 4 bases left between them. This chain's CDR3 is CASRQETQYF. The DNA for the CDR3 is TGTGCCAGTAGACAAGAGACCCAGTACTTC.

The CDR3 reads CASSFSSLIDTQYF. In DNA form, the CDR3 reads TGTGCCAGCAGCTTTTCTAGCCTAATAGATACGCAGTATTTT. This chain uses TRBV11-2 with TRBJ2-3; D might be TRBD2 (5 bases). CDR1 SGHAT and CDR2 FQNNGV come from the germline V gene. CDR3 length: 14 residues. V shed 3 bases and J shed 5 bases, with 12 bases lying between them.

This clone was observed at least ten times. The gene calls are TRBV5-8 and TRBJ2-5; 7 bases align to TRBD1. Per the germline V gene, CDR1 is SGHTS and CDR2 is YDEGEE. Trimming cost V 0 bases and J 4 bases; bases outside gene matches: 9. The CDR3 length is 16 residues. This chain's CDR3 is CASSLGDSSLRETQYF. CDR3 nucleotide sequence: TGTGCCAGCAGCTTGGGGGACAGCTCATTGAGAGAGACCCAGTACTTC.

This clone was found a few times. Its ends do not fully match the called genes, so a read error is possible. The genes are TRBV12-3 or TRBV12-4 and TRBJ2-7; possibly TRBD1 for D (5 bases). CDR3 length: 15 amino acids. The CDR3 coding sequence is TGTGCCAGCAGTCATTCAAGGGGAATAGCCTACGATCAGTACTTC. Amino acid sequence: CASSHSRGIAYDQYF.

Relative to its sample, this clone is medium-sized. The rearrangement uses TRBV7-2 and TRBJ2-7, with 8 bases fitting TRBD1. V was pared by 1 base and J by 9 bases, with 14 bases of the junction left unmatched. CDR1 and CDR2 from the germline V gene are SGHTA and FQGNSA. This CDR3 comprises 16 residues. This chain's CDR3 is CASSLGLAGGYSGQYF. CDR3 nucleotides: TGTGCCAGCAGCTTAGGGCTTGCAGGGGGCTATTCCGGGCAGTACTTC.

The chain carries TRBV7-8 and TRBJ2-6; perhaps TRBD1 as D (6 bases). CDR3 length: 15 amino acids. Per germline, CDR1 SGHVS and CDR2 FQNEAQ. V was trimmed by 5 bases and J by 0 bases, leaving 8 bases between them. Written as DNA, the CDR3 is TGTGCCAGCAGCGAGGGGGTCTCTGGGGCCAACGTCCTGACTTTC. The encoded protein is CASSEGVSGANVLTF.

Sample share makes this clone medium-sized. V gene TRBV20-1 combines with J gene TRBJ2-3; possibly TRBD2 for D (7 bases). Germline assignment: CDR1 DFQATT and CDR2 SNEGSKA (reference sequence). The CDR3 extends over 13 amino acids. V lost 6 bases and J 0 bases, leaving 10 bases between the germline ends. The CDR3: CSAGGPSTDTQYF. The CDR3 region has the DNA TGCAGTGCCGGGGGGCCAAGCACAGATACGCAGTATTTT.

This clone was seen only a few times. The chain employs TRBV28 and TRBJ2-7, with 7 bases fitting TRBD1. V shed 3 bases and J 3 bases; nucleotides not matched to a gene: 2. Germline CDR1 is MDHEN and CDR2 is SYDVKM. The CDR3 covers 13 residues. As DNA, the CDR3 is TGTGCCAGCAGTTTTACAGGGGACTACGAGCAGTACGTC. Encoded protein: CASSFTGDYEQYV.

By frequency in the sample, this clone is medium-sized. This chain uses TRBV19 with TRBJ2-1; 13 bases map to TRBD2. This CDR3 has 17 residues. Germline loops: CDR1 LNHDA, CDR2 SQIVND (reference sequence). With V trimmed by 5 bases and J by 2 bases, 6 bases remained unmatched. The CDR3 DNA follows: TGTGCCAGTAGTCCAGGGACTAGCGGGGCCGCCTACAATGAGCAGTTCTTC. It is translated as CASSPGTSGAAYNEQFF.

This clone was counted only a few times. The genes are TRBV2 and TRBJ2-7, with D perhaps TRBD1 (5 bases). Germline CDR1 is SNHLY and CDR2 is FYNNEI. This CDR3 contains 12 residues. Trimming left V 6 bases short and J 4 bases short, with 10 bases between. CDR3 DNA sequence: TGTGCCAGCAGCGAAAGACAGTACGAGCAGTACTTC. Its protein is CASSERQYEQYF.

Turning to this clone: Mismatch with germline at one junction end may stem from a read error. This same CDR3 is encoded by further DNA sequences in the sample. CDR3 bases: TGCGCCAGCAGTTTAAGTACAGGGGCCTACACCTTC. The encoded protein is CASSLSTGAYTF. This chain links TRBV28 with TRBJ1-2; 7 bases are a match to TRBD1. Germline V gene sequence: CDR1 MDHEN, CDR2 SYDVKM. The CDR3 runs 12 residues.

Concerning this clone: Germline and junction disagree at one end, which may indicate a read error. The rearrangement uses TRBV7-3 and TRBJ2-2; 9 bases are a match to TRBD1. CDR1 is SGHTA, CDR2 FQGTGA, per germline. CDR3 length: 16 residues. In DNA, the CDR3 is TGTGCCAGCAGCTTAGGTGGACAGGGGAACACCGGGGAGCCGTTTTTT. Its translation: CASSLGGQGNTGEPFF. Full variable domain (remainder filled in from reference TRBV7-3 and TRBJ2-2): GAGVSQTPSNKVTEKGKYVELRCDPISGHTALYWYRQSLGQGPEFLIYFQGTGAADDSGLPNDRFFAVRPEGSVSTLKIQRTERGDSAVYLCASSLGGQGNTGEPFFGEGSRLTVL.

This clone was detected many times. The gene calls are TRBV27 and TRBJ2-7; D remains unclear. The V gene lost 4 bases and the J gene lost 6 bases, with 7 bases spanning the gap. CDR1 is MNHEY and CDR2 is SMNVEV in the germline V gene (reference sequence). This CDR3 region has 11 residues. CDR3: CASSSYAEQYF. DNA of the CDR3: TGTGCCAGCAGTTCCTATGCCGAGCAGTACTTC.